This entry concerns a single T cell receptor beta chain. Template switching by 5'RACE with UMIs generated the TCR beta cDNA. TCRdb reworked the 5' RACE reads into one entry per CDR3 protein, no DNA. The sample totals about 460,000 distinct CDR3 sequences. The sample originates from a study of T cells expressing NK-cell markers. Study-wide background: HCMV seropositivity marked seven of the eight sequenced donors; one was seronegative.

CDR1 and CDR2 from the germline V gene are SGHVS and FQNEAQ. The CDR3 length is 19 residues. This chain uses TRBV7-8 with TRBJ2-5; absent DNA, TCRdb's TRBD2 call cannot be checked. Specimen: blood T cells: a sorted CD56 or NKG2C T cell subset, CD4+ or CD8+ T cells, or bulk PBMC T cells (not recorded which). This clonotype was obtained from a woman between 50 and 59 years old in good health. CDR3: CASSLRFLAGGGLEETQYF.